A selection of T cell receptor beta chains follows, all from one sample in a study of T cell responses to AZD1222 COVID-19 vaccine. Data came from immunoSEQ multiplex PCR; TCRdb stores just in-frame clones and leaves some out. The table includes some 80,000 clones, roughly nine tenths detected once. This specimen consisted of peripheral blood, obtained on day 0 of AZD1222 vaccination. The receptors come from an adult in good health. Both conserved end residues are part of each CDR3. The D gene is left open where the match is weak. Some rows have no size entry. The others give once, few or many, or a class for an expanded clone.

TRBJ2-7	TRBD1	TRBV11-3	-	CASSLSTGVHEQYF	TGTGCCAGCAGCTTAAGTACAGGGGTACACGAGCAGTACTTC
TRBJ2-7	TRBD1	TRBV9	few	CASSGGQGIEYEQYF	TGTGCCAGCAGCGGAGGACAGGGGATAGAATACGAGCAGTACTTC
TRBJ1-1	TRBD1	TRBV28	-	CASSFVQGGNTEAFF	TGTGCCAGCAGTTTTGTACAGGGGGGGAACACTGAAGCTTTCTTT
TRBJ1-4	TRBD1	TRBV7-9	-	CASSPWTGASFF	TGTGCCAGCAGCCCTTGGACAGGAGCCTCGTTTTTT
TRBJ2-1	TRBD2	TRBV23-1	few	CASSPRASGRVFYNEQFF	TGCGCCAGCAGTCCCCGCGCTAGCGGGAGGGTTTTTTACAATGAGCAGTTCTTC
TRBJ1-5	-	TRBV5-6	-	CASSSTGHQPQHF	TGTGCCAGCAGCTCTACGGGCCATCAGCCCCAGCATTTT
TRBJ1-1	TRBD1	TRBV28	-	CATLEGAAMNTEAFF	TGTGCCACCCTAGAGGGGGCCGCTATGAACACTGAAGCTTTCTTT
TRBJ1-3	-	TRBV7-9	-	CASSSGGSVSSGNTIYF	TGTGCCAGCAGCTCCGGGGGGTCGGTCTCCTCTGGAAACACCATATATTTT
TRBJ1-5	TRBD1	TRBV19	-	CASSGTGDNQPQHF	TGTGCCAGTAGTGGGACAGGGGATAATCAGCCCCAGCATTTT
TRBJ2-2	-	TRBV2	-	CASSEGGSFSGELFF	TGTGCCAGCAGTGAAGGGGGTAGTTTTTCGGGGGAGCTGTTTTTT
TRBJ1-4	TRBD1	TRBV27	-	CASGRGPNEKLFF	TGTGCCAGCGGGAGGGGGCCTAATGAAAAACTGTTTTTT
TRBJ2-6	TRBD1	TRBV5-1	once	CASSRQGIRSGANVLTF	TGCGCCAGCAGCCGACAGGGGATACGCTCTGGGGCCAACGTCCTGACTTTC
TRBJ2-5	-	TRBV5-1	-	CASSPLGQETQYF	TGCGCCAGCAGCCCGCTGGGACAAGAGACCCAGTACTTC
TRBJ2-7	TRBD2	TRBV27	-	CASSLTSGSPYEQYF	TGTGCCAGCAGTTTGACTAGCGGGAGCCCCTACGAGCAGTACTTC
TRBJ1-2	TRBD1	TRBV3-1/TRBV3-2	-	CASSQVGGTGDYTF	TGTGCCAGCAGCCAAGTTGGAGGGACAGGCGATTACACCTTC
TRBJ2-5	-	TRBV4-2	-	CASSQGLREETQYF	TGTGCCAGCAGCCAAGGGTTGAGGGAAGAGACCCAGTACTTC
TRBJ2-7	-	TRBV7-2	-	CASSPRKGQGSYEQYF	TGTGCCAGCAGCCCAAGAAAAGGGCAGGGGTCCTACGAGCAGTACTTC
TRBJ1-1	-	TRBV6-6	-	CASSYAANTEAFF	TGTGCCAGCAGTTACGCCGCGAACACTGAAGCTTTCTTT
TRBJ2-7	-	TRBV27	-	CASSLQGGGYEQYF	TGTGCCAGCAGTTTACAGGGGGGTGGGTACGAGCAGTACTTC
TRBJ2-3	TRBD2	TRBV27	-	CASSLNLAGGHTDTQYF	TGTGCCAGCAGTTTAAATTTAGCGGGAGGACACACAGATACGCAGTATTTT
TRBJ2-1	TRBD2	TRBV7-2	-	CASSFTSGTPGNEQFF	TGTGCCAGCAGCTTTACTAGCGGGACACCTGGCAATGAGCAGTTCTTC
TRBJ1-4	TRBD1	TRBV14	-	CASSLTGPGTHEKLFF	TGTGCCAGCAGCCTGACAGGGCCGGGGACTCATGAAAAACTGTTTTTT
TRBJ1-2	TRBD1	TRBV11-2	-	CASSFTGTAYGYTF	TGTGCCAGCAGCTTCACCGGGACAGCCTATGGCTACACCTTC
TRBJ1-2	TRBD1	TRBV7-2	-	CASSPDRASYGYTF	TGTGCCAGCAGCCCGGACAGGGCCTCCTATGGCTACACCTTC
TRBJ1-6	TRBD1	TRBV30	-	CAWSGDRGRSPLHF	TGTGCCTGGAGTGGGGACAGGGGGCGATCACCCCTCCACTTT
TRBJ1-4	-	TRBV28	-	CASRTGPNEKLFF	TGTGCCAGCCGCACAGGTCCTAATGAAAAACTGTTTTTT
TRBJ1-6	-	TRBV9	-	CASSVVGVNSPLHF	TGTGCCAGCAGCGTAGTAGGGGTGAATTCACCCCTCCACTTT
TRBJ1-3	-	TRBV10-1	-	CASTGTSGNTIYF	TGCGCCAGCACCGGGACCTCTGGAAACACCATATATTTT
TRBJ2-1	-	TRBV7-3	-	CASSFRGASSYNEQFF	TGTGCCAGCAGCTTTCGGGGCGCGAGCTCCTACAATGAGCAGTTCTTC
TRBJ1-6	-	TRBV9	-	CASSFTGNSPLHF	TGTGCCAGCAGCTTCACGGGGAATTCACCCCTCCACTTT
TRBJ1-2	-	TRBV6-1	once	CASSEGQSVPGGYTF	TGTGCCAGCAGTGAAGGGCAGTCGGTCCCAGGAGGCTACACCTTC
TRBJ2-3	-	TRBV27	-	CASSLRNGAGSTDTQYF	TGTGCCAGCAGTTTACGGAACGGGGCGGGGAGCACAGATACGCAGTATTTT
TRBJ2-3	-	TRBV5-6	-	CASSLRRGDTQYF	TGTGCCAGCAGCTTGCGGAGGGGGGATACGCAGTATTTT
TRBJ2-1	-	TRBV3-1/TRBV3-2	-	CASSQGNTPQFF	TGTGCCAGCAGCCAGGGGAACACCCCACAGTTCTTC
TRBJ1-5	-	TRBV28	-	CASSWTYSNQPQHF	TGTGCCAGCAGTTGGACCTATAGCAATCAGCCCCAGCATTTT
TRBJ2-3	TRBD2	TRBV3-1/TRBV3-2	-	CASSTLLAGGRDTQYF	TGTGCCAGCAGCACTCTGCTAGCGGGGGGCCGAGATACGCAGTATTTT
TRBJ1-6	-	TRBV11-2	-	CASRRTGPGARNSPLHF	TGTGCCAGCAGACGAACAGGGCCGGGGGCGCGGAATTCACCCCTCCACTTT
TRBJ1-2	-	TRBV24-1	-	CATSDPFGYTF	TGTGCCACCAGTGATCCCTTTGGCTACACCTTC
TRBJ2-1	-	TRBV2	few	CASSADLSSYNEQFF	TGTGCCAGCAGCGCCGACTTGAGCTCCTACAATGAGCAGTTCTTC
TRBJ1-5	-	TRBV5-1	-	CASSLGGRNQPQHF	TGCGCCAGCAGCTTGGGGGGCAGAAATCAGCCCCAGCATTTT
TRBJ2-3	TRBD1	TRBV19	-	CASSTPGQGMQYF	TGTGCCAGTAGCACGCCGGGACAGGGGATGCAGTATTTT
TRBJ2-1	TRBD2	TRBV25-1	-	CASSGGLAGEYLRYEQFF	TGTGCCAGCAGTGGGGGACTAGCGGGGGAATATCTTCGCTATGAGCAGTTCTTC
TRBJ1-5	-	TRBV19	-	CASSSVSAASGGPQHF	TGTGCCAGTAGTTCTGTATCGGCTGCCTCTGGGGGACCCCAGCATTTT